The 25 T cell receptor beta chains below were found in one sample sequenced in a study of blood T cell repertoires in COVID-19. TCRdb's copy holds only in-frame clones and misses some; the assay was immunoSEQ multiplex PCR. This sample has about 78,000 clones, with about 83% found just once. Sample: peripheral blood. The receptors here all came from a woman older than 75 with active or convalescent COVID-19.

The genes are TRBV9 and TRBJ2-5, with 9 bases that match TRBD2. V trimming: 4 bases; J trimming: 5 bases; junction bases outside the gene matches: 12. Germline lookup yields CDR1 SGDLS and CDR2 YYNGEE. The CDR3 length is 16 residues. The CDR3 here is CASSWSGGQRFETQYF. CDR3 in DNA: TGTGCCAGCAGCTGGAGCGGGGGGCAGAGGTTCGAGACCCAGTACTTC.

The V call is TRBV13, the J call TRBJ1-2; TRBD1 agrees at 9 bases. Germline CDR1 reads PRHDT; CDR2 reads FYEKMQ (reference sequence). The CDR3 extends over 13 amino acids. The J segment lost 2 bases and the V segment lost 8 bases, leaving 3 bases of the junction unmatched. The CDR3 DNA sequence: TGTGCCAGCGGTGACAGGGGGAACTATGGCTACACCTTC. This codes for CASGDRGNYGYTF.

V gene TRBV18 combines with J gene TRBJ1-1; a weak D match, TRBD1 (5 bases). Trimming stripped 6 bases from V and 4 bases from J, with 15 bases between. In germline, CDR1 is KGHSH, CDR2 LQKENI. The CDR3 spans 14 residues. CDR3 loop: CASSPPGVFTEAFF. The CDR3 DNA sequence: TGTGCCAGCTCTCCCCCGGGGGTATTCACTGAAGCTTTCTTT.

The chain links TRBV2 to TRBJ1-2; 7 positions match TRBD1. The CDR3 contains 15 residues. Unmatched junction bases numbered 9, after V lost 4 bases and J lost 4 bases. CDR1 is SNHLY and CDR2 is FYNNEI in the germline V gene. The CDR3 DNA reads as TGTGCCAGCAGTGTTGCCAGGGGGGCGGGCTATGGCTACACCTTC. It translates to CASSVARGAGYGYTF.

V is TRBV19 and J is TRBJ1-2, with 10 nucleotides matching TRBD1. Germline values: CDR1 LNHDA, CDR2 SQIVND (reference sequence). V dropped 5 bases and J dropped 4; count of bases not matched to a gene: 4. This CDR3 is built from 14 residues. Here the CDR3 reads CASSGDRGGYGYTF. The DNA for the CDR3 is TGTGCCAGTAGTGGGGACAGGGGCGGCTATGGCTACACCTTC.

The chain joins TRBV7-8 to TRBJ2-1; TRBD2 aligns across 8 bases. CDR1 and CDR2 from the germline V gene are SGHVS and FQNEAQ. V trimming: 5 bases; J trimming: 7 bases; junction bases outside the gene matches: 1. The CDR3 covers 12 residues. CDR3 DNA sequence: TGTGCCAGCAGCCCGGGAGGGAATGAGCAGTTCTTC. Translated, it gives CASSPGGNEQFF.

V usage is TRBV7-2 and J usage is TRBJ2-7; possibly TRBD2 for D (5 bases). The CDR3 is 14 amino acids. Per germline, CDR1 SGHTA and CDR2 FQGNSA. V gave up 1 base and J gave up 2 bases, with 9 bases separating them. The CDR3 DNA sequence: TGTGCCAGCAGCTTAGGAGGGAAGCCCTACGAGCAGTACTTC. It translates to CASSLGGKPYEQYF.

For the CDR3, the DNA is TGTGCCAGCAGCTCCGCGGGGGCATCAGGCATTCAGTACTTC. The encoded protein is CASSSAGASGIQYF. The chain uses TRBV7-9 and TRBJ2-4; a weak D match, TRBD2 (7 bases). The CDR3 contains 14 residues. Germline V lookup: CDR1 SEHNR, CDR2 FQNEAQ (reference sequence). The V and J ends lost 4 bases and 9 bases respectively, with 16 bases between them.

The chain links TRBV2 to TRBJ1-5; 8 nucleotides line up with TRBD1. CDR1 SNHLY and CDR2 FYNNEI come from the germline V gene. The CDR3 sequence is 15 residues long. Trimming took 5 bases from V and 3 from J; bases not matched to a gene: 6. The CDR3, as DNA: TGTGCCAGCAGTAACGGACAGGGCTCCAATCAGCCCCAGCATTTT. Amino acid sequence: CASSNGQGSNQPQHF.

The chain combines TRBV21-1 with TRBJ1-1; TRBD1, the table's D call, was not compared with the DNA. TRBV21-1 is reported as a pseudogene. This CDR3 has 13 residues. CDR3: CASSTPGTGLAFF. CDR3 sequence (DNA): TGTGCCAGCAGCACCCCCGGGACAGGGTTAGCTTTCTTT.

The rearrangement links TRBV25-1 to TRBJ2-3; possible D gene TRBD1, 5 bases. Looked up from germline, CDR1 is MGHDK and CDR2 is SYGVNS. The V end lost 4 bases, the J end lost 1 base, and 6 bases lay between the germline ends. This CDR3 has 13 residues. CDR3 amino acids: CASSVTGTDTQYF. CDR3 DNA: TGTGCCAGCAGTGTGACAGGCACAGATACGCAGTATTTT.

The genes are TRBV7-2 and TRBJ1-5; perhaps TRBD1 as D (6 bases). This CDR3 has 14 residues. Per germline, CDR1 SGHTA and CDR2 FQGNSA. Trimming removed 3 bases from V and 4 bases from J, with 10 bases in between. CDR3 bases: TGTGCCAGCAGCTTTTCTAGGGGGAATCAGCCCCAGCATTTT. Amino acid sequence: CASSFSRGNQPQHF.

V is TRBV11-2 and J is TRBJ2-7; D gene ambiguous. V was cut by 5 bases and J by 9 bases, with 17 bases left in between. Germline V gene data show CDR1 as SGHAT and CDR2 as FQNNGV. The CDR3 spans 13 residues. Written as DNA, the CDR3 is TGTGCCAGCAGCCCCCCCCGGAGAGGTTGGCAGTACTTC. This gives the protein CASSPPRRGWQYF.

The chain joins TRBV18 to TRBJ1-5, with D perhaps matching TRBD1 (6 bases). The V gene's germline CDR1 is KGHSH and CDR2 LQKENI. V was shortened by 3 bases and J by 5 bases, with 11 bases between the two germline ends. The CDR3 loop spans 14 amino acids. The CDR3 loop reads CASSPTGTDQPQHF. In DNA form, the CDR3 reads TGTGCCAGCTCACCTACAGGGACGGATCAGCCCCAGCATTTT.

CDR3 nucleotide sequence: TGTGCCAGCAGTTCCATCGGACTATCTCTAGCCAAAAACATTCAGTACTTC. Its protein is CASSSIGLSLAKNIQYF. This chain joins TRBV28 and TRBJ2-4; D is possibly TRBD2 (6 bases). The V end lost 4 bases, the J end lost 0 bases, and 16 bases lay between the germline ends. The length of the CDR3 is 17 residues. CDR1 MDHEN and CDR2 SYDVKM come from the germline V gene.

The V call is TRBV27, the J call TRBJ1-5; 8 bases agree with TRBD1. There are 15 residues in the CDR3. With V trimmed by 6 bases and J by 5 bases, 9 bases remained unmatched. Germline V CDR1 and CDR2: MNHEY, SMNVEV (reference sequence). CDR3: CASSLDRGGDQPQHF. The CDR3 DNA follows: TGTGCCAGCAGCCTAGACAGGGGTGGGGATCAGCCCCAGCATTTT.

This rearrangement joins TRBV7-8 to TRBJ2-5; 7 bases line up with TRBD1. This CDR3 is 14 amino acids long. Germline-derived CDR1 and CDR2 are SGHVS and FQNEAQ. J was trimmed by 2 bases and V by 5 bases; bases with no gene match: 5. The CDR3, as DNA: TGTGCCAGCAGCCGAGGGGGCAGTCAAGAGACCCAGTACTTC. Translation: CASSRGGSQETQYF.

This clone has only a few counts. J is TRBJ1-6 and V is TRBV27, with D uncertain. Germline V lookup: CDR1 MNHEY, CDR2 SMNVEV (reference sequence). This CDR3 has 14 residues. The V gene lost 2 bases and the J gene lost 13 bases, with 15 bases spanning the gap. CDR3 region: CASSLQPLGSPLHF. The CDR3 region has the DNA TGTGCCAGCAGTTTACAACCCCTTGGCTCGCCCCTCCACTTT.

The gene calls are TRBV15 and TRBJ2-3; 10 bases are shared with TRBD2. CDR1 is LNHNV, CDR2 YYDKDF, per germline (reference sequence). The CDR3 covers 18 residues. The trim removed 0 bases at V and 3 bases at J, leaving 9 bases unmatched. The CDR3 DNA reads TGTGCCACCAGCAGAGATCGAGGTAGCGGGGGGAGAACAGATACGCAGTATTTT. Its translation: CATSRDRGSGGRTDTQYF. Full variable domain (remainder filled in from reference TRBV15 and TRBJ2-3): DAMVIQNPRYQVTQFGKPVTLSCSQTLNHNVMYWYQQKSSQAPKLLFHYYDKDFNNEADTPDNFQSRRPNTSFCFLDIRSPGLGDTAMYLCATSRDRGSGGRTDTQYFGPGTRLTVL.

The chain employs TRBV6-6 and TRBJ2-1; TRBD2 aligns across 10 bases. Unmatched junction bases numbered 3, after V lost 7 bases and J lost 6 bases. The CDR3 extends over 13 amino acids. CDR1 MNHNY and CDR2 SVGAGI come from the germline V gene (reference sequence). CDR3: CASKAGGVNEQFF. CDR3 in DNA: TGTGCCAGCAAAGCGGGAGGGGTCAATGAGCAGTTCTTC.

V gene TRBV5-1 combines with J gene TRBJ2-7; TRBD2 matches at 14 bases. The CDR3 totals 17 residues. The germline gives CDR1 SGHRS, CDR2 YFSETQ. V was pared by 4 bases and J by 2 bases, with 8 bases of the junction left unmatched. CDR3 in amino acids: CASSGGLAGGLAYEQYF. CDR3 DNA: TGCGCCAGCAGCGGAGGACTAGCGGGAGGCCTAGCCTACGAGCAGTACTTC.

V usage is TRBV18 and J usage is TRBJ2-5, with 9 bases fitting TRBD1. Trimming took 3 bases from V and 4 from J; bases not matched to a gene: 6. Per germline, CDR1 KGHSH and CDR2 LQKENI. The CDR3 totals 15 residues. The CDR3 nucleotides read TGTGCCAGCTCACCGGGACAGGGAGGCCGAGAGACCCAGTACTTC. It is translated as CASSPGQGGRETQYF.

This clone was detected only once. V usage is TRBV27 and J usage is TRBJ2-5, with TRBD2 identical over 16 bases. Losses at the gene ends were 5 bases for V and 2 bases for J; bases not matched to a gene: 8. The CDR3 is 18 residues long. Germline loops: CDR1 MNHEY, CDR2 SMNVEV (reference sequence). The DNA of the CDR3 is TGTGCCAGCAGTCTGACGGGACTAGCGGGAGGGAGGCAAGAGACCCAGTACTTC. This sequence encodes CASSLTGLAGGRQETQYF.

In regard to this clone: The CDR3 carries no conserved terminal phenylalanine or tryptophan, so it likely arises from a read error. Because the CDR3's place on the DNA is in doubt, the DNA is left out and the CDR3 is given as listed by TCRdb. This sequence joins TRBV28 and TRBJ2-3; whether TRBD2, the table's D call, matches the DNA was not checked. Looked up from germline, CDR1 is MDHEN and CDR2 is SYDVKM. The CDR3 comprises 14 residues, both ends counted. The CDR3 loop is CASSPSRGTNYPGI.

CDR3 sequence: CASSPGQGVSNEKLFF. CDR3 DNA: TGCGCCAGCAGCCCGGGACAGGGGGTATCTAATGAAAAACTGTTTTTT. The chain carries TRBV5-1 and TRBJ1-4; 11 nucleotides agree with TRBD1. Germline CDR1 reads SGHRS; CDR2 reads YFSETQ. V dropped 4 bases and J dropped 3; count of bases not matched to a gene: 5. The CDR3 consists of 16 residues.